This T cell receptor beta chain was found in a study of TIL therapy for anti-PD-1-resistant metastatic lung cancer. Study at large: Most patients had lung adenocarcinoma; a handful of tumors were EGFR-mutant, two ALK-rearranged; half smoked currently or formerly.

A word on this clone: Its target is not known.

Notes on the study in general: Many TIL product clones were absent from baseline tumor, suggesting clonal contraction. TIL cultures after expansion showed higher clonality and lower diversity than baseline tumor (median around 5.9% vs 31%). Treatment-naive, never-smoker and oncogene-addicted patients were overrepresented in this highly selected cohort.

The immunoSEQ assay was v3. Assay: immunoSEQ multiplex PCR; the TCRdb copy retains only in-frame clones and omits some. The sample consists of some 14,000 clones, less than 70% of them appearing once. Trimming took off 7 bases at V and 3 bases at J, with 15 bases between the two ends. The CDR3 has 14 amino acids. The germline CDR1 and CDR2 sequences are MNHEY and SVGAGI. Stated time point: pre-treatment sample, taken before nivolumab and TIL therapy. Pleural nodules or supraclavicular lymph nodes made up most of the excised metastases sampled. The chain carries TRBV6-5 and TRBJ1-1; D possibly corresponds to TRBD1 (5 bases). This sequence was found in a woman between 25 and 80 years old with non-small cell lung cancer. Material: tumor tissue, obtained at baseline. CDR3 region: CASTQGWGDTEAFF. The CDR3 region has the DNA TGTGCCAGCACCCAGGGTTGGGGGGACACTGAAGCTTTCTTT.